Below, 25 T cell receptor beta chains from the same sample are listed, as sequenced in a study of blood T cell repertoires in COVID-19. Profiled with immunoSEQ multiplex PCR; TCRdb holds only in-frame clones, not every one. The data show around 97,000 clones, roughly nine tenths seen once. The sequencing sample was made of peripheral blood. These TCRs come from an elderly woman in a cohort sampled during active COVID-19.

The chain carries TRBV7-2 and TRBJ1-4, with 9 nucleotides matching TRBD1. This CDR3 spans 15 amino acids. The V gene's germline CDR1 is SGHTA and CDR2 FQGNSA. V shed 5 bases, J shed 5 bases, and the junction held 6 bases outside the gene matches. The CDR3 nucleotides are TGTGCCAGCAGCCCTCCGGGACAGGGAAATGAAAAACTGTTTTTT. This sequence encodes CASSPPGQGNEKLFF. Full variable domain (remainder filled in from reference TRBV7-2 and TRBJ1-4): GAGVSQSPSNKVTEKGKDVELRCDPISGHTALYWYRQSLGQGLEFLIYFQGNSAPDKSGLPSDRFSAERTGGSVSTLTIQRTQQEDSAVYLCASSPPGQGNEKLFFGSGTQLSVL.

In its sample, this clone was seen a few times. The chain employs TRBV7-2 and TRBJ2-5; 9 nucleotides match TRBD2. This CDR3 comprises 13 residues. V gave up 3 bases and J gave up 5 bases; unmatched junction bases: 1. Germline V gene lookup returns CDR1 SGHTA and CDR2 FQGNSA. In DNA form, the CDR3 reads TGTGCCAGCAGCTTGGGGACTAGCGAGACCCAGTACTTC. Translation gives CASSLGTSETQYF.

In nucleotides, the CDR3 is TGTGCCAGCAGTTACGGGACAGGGGGAGCCACAGATACGCAGTATTTT. It encodes CASSYGTGGATDTQYF. The genes are TRBV6-2 or TRBV6-3 and TRBJ2-3; 11 bases match TRBD1. CDR3 length: 16 amino acids. CDR1 is MNHEY, CDR2 SVGEGT, per germline. The J segment lost 2 bases and the V segment lost 2 bases, leaving 3 bases of the junction unmatched.

The CDR3 DNA follows: TGTGCAACCACAGGGGGGGACGGTCCCTACGAGCAGTACTTC. Its translation is CATTGGDGPYEQYF. The V call is TRBV19, the J call TRBJ2-7; maybe TRBD1 (8 bases). This CDR3 region has 14 residues. Germline values: CDR1 LNHDA, CDR2 SQIVND (reference sequence).

There are a few counts of this clone. The chain links TRBV18 to TRBJ1-5; D perhaps matches TRBD1 (6 bases). The V end was cut by 5 bases, the J end by 7 bases, with 15 bases between. The CDR3 spans 14 residues. CDR1 is KGHSH and CDR2 is LQKENI in the germline V gene. CDR3 sequence reads: CASSGAGAGQPQHF. The CDR3 region has the DNA TGTGCCAGCTCAGGCGCGGGGGCAGGACAGCCCCAGCATTTT.

Written as DNA, the CDR3 is TGTGCCAGCAGTAGGGGGTACGAGCAGTACTTC. Translated, it gives CASSRGYEQYF. V gene TRBV12-3 or TRBV12-4 combines with J gene TRBJ2-7; D might be TRBD1 (6 bases). The CDR3 runs to 11 residues. The V gene lost 5 bases and the J gene lost 4 bases, with 6 bases spanning the gap.

This clone was seen a handful of times. The V gene is TRBV18, the J gene TRBJ1-1; D may be TRBD1 (5 bases). Deletions cut 3 bases from V and 6 bases from J, with 11 bases between. The CDR3 totals 13 residues. The germline gives CDR1 KGHSH, CDR2 LQKENI. For the CDR3, the DNA is TGTGCCAGCTCACCTTTAGGGGAATCTGAAGCTTTCTTT. Translation: CASSPLGESEAFF.

The chain couples TRBV18 to TRBJ1-1; 8 nucleotides agree with TRBD1. CDR1 KGHSH and CDR2 LQKENI come from the germline V gene. This CDR3 comprises 16 residues. V dropped 0 bases and J dropped 5; count of bases not matched to a gene: 8. CDR3 residues: CASSPPTGEGGTEAFF. CDR3 DNA sequence: TGTGCCAGCTCACCACCGACAGGGGAAGGGGGAACTGAAGCTTTCTTT.

The CDR3 DNA reads TGTGCCAGCAGTTTACAGGCCCCCTACGAGCAGTACTTC. Protein: CASSLQAPYEQYF. This chain links TRBV12-3 or TRBV12-4 with TRBJ2-7, with D unresolved. The CDR3 is made up of 13 amino acids. Trimming took 2 bases from V and 2 from J, leaving 7 bases between them.

This clone has more than one count but fewer than ten. This rearrangement joins TRBV29-1 to TRBJ2-7, with 8 bases that match TRBD1. CDR1 SQVTM and CDR2 ANQGSEA come from the germline V gene. This CDR3 is 12 amino acids long. Trimming removed 7 bases from V and 2 bases from J; junction bases left unmatched: 4. The CDR3 DNA is TGCAGCGCAAGGACAGGGCCCTACGAGCAGTACTTC. Translating it yields CSARTGPYEQYF.

The V gene is TRBV11-2, the J gene TRBJ2-7; 13 bases are a match to TRBD2. With 5 bases clipped from V and 13 bases from J, the junction kept 8 bases outside the gene matches. Per germline, CDR1 SGHAT and CDR2 FQNNGV. This CDR3 comprises 13 residues. CDR3 residues: CASSTGTSGTVYF. CDR3 nucleotide sequence: TGTGCCAGCAGCACAGGGACTAGCGGGACGGTCTACTTC.

The V gene is TRBV5-4, the J gene TRBJ2-1, with D perhaps matching TRBD2 (6 bases). Trimming took 3 bases from V and 6 from J, leaving 19 bases between them. The CDR3 spans 16 residues. Germline CDR1 SGHNT, CDR2 YYREEE (reference sequence). CDR3 region: CASSSGVHYLPNEQFF. Written as DNA, the CDR3 is TGTGCCAGCAGCTCGGGGGTACACTACCTACCCAATGAGCAGTTCTTC.

V is TRBV5-1 and J is TRBJ2-7, with D tentatively TRBD1 (5 bases). Germline-derived CDR1 and CDR2 are SGHRS and YFSETQ. V was pared by 5 bases and J by 1 base, with 7 bases between. The CDR3 loop spans 12 amino acids. CDR3 coding DNA: TGCGCCAGCAGACAGGATTCCTACGAGCAGTACTTC. It translates to CASRQDSYEQYF. Combining the CDR3 with reference TRBV5-1 and TRBJ2-7 gives the whole variable domain KAGVTQTPRYLIKTRGQQVTLSCSPISGHRSVSWYQQTPGQGLQFLFEYFSETQRNKGNFPGRFSGRQFSNSRSEMNVSTLELGDSALYLCASRQDSYEQYFGPGTRLTVT.

The chain has TRBV7-9 and TRBJ1-1; D is possibly TRBD1 (5 bases). The CDR3 has 14 amino acids. Germline CDR1 and CDR2: SEHNR and FQNEAQ (reference sequence). Trimming removed 1 base at V and 1 base at J, with 7 bases between. The CDR3 spells CASSLGQQNTEAFF. The CDR3 coding sequence is TGTGCCAGCAGCTTAGGACAGCAGAACACTGAAGCTTTCTTT.

V gene TRBV6-4 combines with J gene TRBJ1-1, with a tentative D call TRBD1 (5 bases). V was shortened by 8 bases and J by 0 bases, with 13 bases between the two germline ends. The V gene's germline CDR1 is MRHNA and CDR2 SNTAGT. The CDR3 consists of 14 residues. The CDR3 DNA reads as TGTGCCAGCGCCCGAGACAGCATGAACACTGAAGCTTTCTTT. Its protein is CASARDSMNTEAFF.

The rearrangement links TRBV7-6 to TRBJ1-3; 7 bases agree with TRBD1. The ends lost 4 bases at V and 2 bases at J; junction bases unmatched: 5. The CDR3 runs to 15 residues. Germline-derived CDR1 and CDR2 are SGHVS and FNYEAQ. CDR3 sequence: CASSSTDRAGNTIYF. The CDR3 DNA reads TGTGCCAGCAGCTCAACCGACAGGGCTGGAAACACCATATATTTT.

This rearrangement joins TRBV5-1 to TRBJ2-2; D may be TRBD2 (7 bases). This CDR3 is built from 16 residues. The germline V gene encodes CDR1 SGHRS and CDR2 YFSETQ. V was pared by 0 bases and J by 6 bases, with 15 bases between. CDR3 DNA sequence: TGCGCCAGCAGCTTGGCGGGGGGCCCCCGAGCCGGGGAGCTGTTTTTT. Translated: CASSLAGGPRAGELFF. The entire variable domain, with the rest obtained from reference TRBV5-1 and TRBJ2-2, is as follows: KAGVTQTPRYLIKTRGQQVTLSCSPISGHRSVSWYQQTPGQGLQFLFEYFSETQRNKGNFPGRFSGRQFSNSRSEMNVSTLELGDSALYLCASSLAGGPRAGELFFGEGSRLTVL.

The genes are TRBV9 and TRBJ2-1; TRBD2 is a possible D gene (6 bases). CDR3 length equals 14 residues. Germline CDR1 SGDLS, CDR2 YYNGEE. V was pared by 2 bases and J by 0 bases, with 6 bases between. The CDR3 loop is CASSVSGSYNEQFF. CDR3 bases: TGTGCCAGCAGCGTTAGCGGCTCCTACAATGAGCAGTTCTTC.

The chain employs TRBV6-2 or TRBV6-3 and TRBJ2-1, with 8 bases that match TRBD2. The CDR3 has 14 residues. Germline V gene sequence: CDR1 MNHEY, CDR2 SVGEGT. Unmatched junction bases numbered 9, after V lost 0 bases and J lost 14 bases. For the CDR3, the DNA is TGTGCCAGCAGTTACTCGGGTAGCGGGGTTGTTAAGTTCTTC. Protein product: CASSYSGSGVVKFF.

This clone was counted once. The chain has TRBV15 and TRBJ2-2; TRBD1 aligns across 7 bases. CDR3 size: 15 residues. J gave up 7 bases and V 1 base, and 6 bases lay outside the gene matches. Germline V gene lookup returns CDR1 LNHNV and CDR2 YYDKDF (reference sequence). The CDR3 here is CATSRGDRAVGELFF. The CDR3 coding sequence is TGTGCCACCAGCAGAGGTGACAGGGCCGTCGGGGAGCTGTTTTTT. The variable domain in full, with the rest retrieved from reference TRBV15 and TRBJ2-2, is DAMVIQNPRYQVTQFGKPVTLSCSQTLNHNVMYWYQQKSSQAPKLLFHYYDKDFNNEADTPDNFQSRRPNTSFCFLDIRSPGLGDTAMYLCATSRGDRAVGELFFGEGSRLTVL.

To note about this clone: A junction end diverges from the germline sequence, so it may reflect a read error. The V gene is TRBV11-3, the J gene TRBJ2-1; 9 nucleotides line up with TRBD2. Germline V gene lookup returns CDR1 SGHNT and CDR2 YENEEA. This CDR3 contains 15 residues. In nucleotides, the CDR3 is TGTGCCAGCAGCTTAGGAACTAGCGGGTACAATGGGCAGTTCTTC. Translation gives CASSLGTSGYNGQFF.

CDR3 region: CATSGGRGSYEQYF. DNA of the CDR3: TGTGCCACCAGCGGGGGGAGGGGGTCCTACGAGCAGTACTTC. The V gene is TRBV15, the J gene TRBJ2-7; the D gene is possibly TRBD2 (7 bases). This CDR3 has 14 amino acids. V gave up 5 bases and J gave up 1 base, with 12 bases separating them. CDR1 is LNHNV, CDR2 YYDKDF, per germline (reference sequence).

The chain has TRBV23-1 and TRBJ1-6; unclear D gene. TRBV23-1 is identified as an open reading frame with a role that is uncertain. CDR3 length equals 12 residues. Trimming stripped 6 bases from V and 10 bases from J, with 10 bases between. The CDR3 protein is CASRALDSPLHF. Written as DNA, the CDR3 is TGCGCCAGCAGGGCGCTAGACTCACCCCTCCACTTT.

This chain joins TRBV11-2 and TRBJ1-1; 9 positions match TRBD1. The CDR3 has 18 residues. Trimming at V came to 4 bases and at J to 1 base, leaving 13 bases not matched to a gene. Germline V gene data show CDR1 as SGHAT and CDR2 as FQNNGV. For the CDR3, the DNA is TGTGCCAGCAGCTCCCCAGTTAGACAGGGGGGGAGGAACACTGAAGCTTTCTTT. Translated: CASSSPVRQGGRNTEAFF.

This clone was counted a single time. The chain links TRBV10-1 to TRBJ2-1, with D perhaps matching TRBD2 (6 bases). Germline loops: CDR1 WNHNN, CDR2 SYGVQD (reference sequence). Trimming pared 8 bases from V and 0 bases from J, leaving 8 bases between. The CDR3 covers 13 residues. The chain's CDR3 is CASAGSSYNEQFF. Written as DNA, the CDR3 is TGCGCCAGCGCGGGGAGCTCCTACAATGAGCAGTTCTTC.